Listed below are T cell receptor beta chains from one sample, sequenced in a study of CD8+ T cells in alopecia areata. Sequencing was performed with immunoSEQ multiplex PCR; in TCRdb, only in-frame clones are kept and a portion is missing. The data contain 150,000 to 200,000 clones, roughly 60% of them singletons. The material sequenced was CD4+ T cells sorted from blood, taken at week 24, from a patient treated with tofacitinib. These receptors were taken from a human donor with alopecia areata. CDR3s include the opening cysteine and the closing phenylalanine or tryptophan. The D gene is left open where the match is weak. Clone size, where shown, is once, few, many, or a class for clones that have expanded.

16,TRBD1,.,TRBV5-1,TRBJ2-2,CASSLDGTGNTGELFF,TGCGCCAGCAGCTTGGACGGGACAGGGAACACCGGGGAGCTGTTTTTT
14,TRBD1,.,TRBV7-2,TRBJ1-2,CASSLERQGYGYTF,TGTGCCAGCAGCTTAGAGCGACAGGGCTATGGCTACACCTTC
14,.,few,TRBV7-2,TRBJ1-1,CASSLGDRNAEAFF,TGTGCCAGCAGCTTAGGGGATAGGAACGCTGAAGCTTTCTTT
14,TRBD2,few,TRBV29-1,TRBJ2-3,CSSRTSGGTDTQYF,TGCAGCTCACGGACTAGCGGAGGCACAGATACGCAGTATTTT
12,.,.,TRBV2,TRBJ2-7,CASSDTGRSKYF,TGTGCCAGCAGCGACACGGGGAGGAGTAAGTACTTC
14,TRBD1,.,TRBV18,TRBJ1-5,CASSPEGQRQPQHF,TGTGCCAGCTCACCAGAGGGACAGCGACAACCCCAGCATTTT
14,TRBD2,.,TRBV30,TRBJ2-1,CAWSKGLGFHEQFF,TGTGCCTGGAGTAAGGGACTAGGGTTCCATGAGCAGTTCTTC
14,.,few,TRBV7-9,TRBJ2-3,CASSSGGTTDTQYF,TGTGCCAGCAGCTCCGGAGGCACCACAGATACGCAGTATTTT
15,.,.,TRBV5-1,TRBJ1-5,CASSPTGYSNQPQHF,TGCGCCAGCAGCCCGACGGGATATAGCAATCAGCCCCAGCATTTT
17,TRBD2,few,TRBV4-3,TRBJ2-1,CASSKMPGLAGGGEQFF,TGCGCCAGCAGCAAAATGCCGGGACTAGCGGGGGGAGGTGAGCAGTTCTTC
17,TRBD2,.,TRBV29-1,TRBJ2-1,CSVEPGTSASSYNEQFF,TGCAGCGTTGAGCCCGGGACTAGCGCGAGCTCCTACAATGAGCAGTTCTTC
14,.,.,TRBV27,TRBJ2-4,CASKDSLAKNIQYF,TGTGCCAGCAAGGACAGTTTAGCCAAAAACATTCAGTACTTC
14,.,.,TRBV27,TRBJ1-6,CASSLSGRNSPLHF,TGTGCCAGCAGTTTATCAGGGAGGAATTCACCCCTCCACTTT
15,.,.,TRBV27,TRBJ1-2,CASSPKLDLNYGYTF,TGTGCCAGCAGTCCCAAACTGGATCTGAACTATGGCTACACCTTC
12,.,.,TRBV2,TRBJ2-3,CASTGLATSAHF,TGTGCCAGCACCGGTCTAGCGACCTCCGCTCATTTT
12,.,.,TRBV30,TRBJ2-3,CAWSEVIGTQYF,TGTGCCTGGAGTGAGGTCATCGGCACGCAGTATTTT
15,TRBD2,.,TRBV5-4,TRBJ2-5,CASSNPGTRSGTQYF,TGTGCCAGCAGCAATCCCGGGACTAGGTCTGGGACCCAGTACTTC
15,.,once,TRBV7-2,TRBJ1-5,CASSLVGGQNQPQHF,TGTGCCAGCAGCTTAGTAGGGGGGCAGAATCAGCCCCAGCATTTT
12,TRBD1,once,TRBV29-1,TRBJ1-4,CSGGQGGEKLFF,TGCAGCGGCGGACAGGGAGGGGAAAAACTGTTTTTT
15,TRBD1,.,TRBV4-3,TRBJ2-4,CASSQDLGQQNIQYF,TGCGCCAGCAGCCAAGATCTGGGACAGCAAAACATTCAGTACTTC
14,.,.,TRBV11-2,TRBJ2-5,CASSSRQLQETQYF,TGTGCCAGCAGCTCTCGACAGCTCCAAGAGACCCAGTACTTC
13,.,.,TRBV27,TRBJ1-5,CASSGGKDQPQHF,TGTGCCAGCAGTGGAGGAAAGGATCAGCCCCAGCATTTT
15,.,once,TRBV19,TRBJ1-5,CASSIRVQVFRPQHF,TGTGCCAGTAGTATAAGGGTACAGGTATTCCGGCCCCAGCATTTT
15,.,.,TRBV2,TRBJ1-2,CASSPDTPGSMAVTF,TGTGCCAGCAGCCCAGATACCCCGGGTTCTATGGCTGTCACCTTC
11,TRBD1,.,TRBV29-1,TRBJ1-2,CSVRTGNGYTF,TGCAGCGTCCGGACAGGGAATGGCTACACCTTC
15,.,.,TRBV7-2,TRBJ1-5,CASSSSLGGNQPQHF,TGTGCCAGCAGCTCTAGTCTCGGGGGCAATCAGCCCCAGCATTTT
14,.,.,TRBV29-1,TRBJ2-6,CSVESGQGANVLTF,TGCAGCGTTGAATCCGGGCAAGGGGCCAACGTCCTGACTTTC
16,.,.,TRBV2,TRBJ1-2,CASSEATGKANYGYTF,TGTGCCAGCAGTGAAGCCACGGGGAAGGCTAACTATGGCTACACCTTC
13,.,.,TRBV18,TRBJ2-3,CASSPPSTDTQYF,TGTGCCAGCTCACCCCCAAGCACAGATACGCAGTATTTT
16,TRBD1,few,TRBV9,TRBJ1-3,CASSVNDRGGTSTIYF,TGTGCCAGCAGCGTAAATGACAGGGGGGGAACGTCTACCATATATTTT
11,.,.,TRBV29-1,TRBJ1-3,CSGGAGNTIYF,TGCAGTGGGGGGGCAGGAAACACCATATATTTT
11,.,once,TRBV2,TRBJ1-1,CASSLDTEAFF,TGTGCCAGCAGTCTGGACACTGAAGCTTTCTTT
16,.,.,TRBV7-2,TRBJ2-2,CASSLTGQTNTGELFF,TGTGCCAGCAGCTTGACCGGACAGACGAACACCGGGGAGCTGTTTTTT
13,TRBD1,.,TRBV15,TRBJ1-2,CATSSDRERGYTF,TGTGCCACCAGCTCGGACAGGGAGAGGGGCTACACCTTC
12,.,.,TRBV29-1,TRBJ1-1,CSVLGWNTEAFF,TGCAGCGTTCTGGGCTGGAACACTGAAGCTTTCTTT
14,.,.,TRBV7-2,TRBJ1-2,CASTVRQGGYGYTF,TGTGCCAGCACCGTGAGGCAGGGTGGATATGGCTACACCTTC
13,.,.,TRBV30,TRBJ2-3,CAWKQHSTDTQYF,TGTGCCTGGAAACAACATAGCACAGATACGCAGTATTTT